The 32 T cell receptor beta chains reported below all come from one sample, sequenced in a study of OX40 agonist ivuxolimab in advanced cancers. Clones were read by immunoSEQ multiplex PCR, and TCRdb kept only the in-frame ones, dropping some. Of around 22,000 clones listed, just under 85% are singletons. The material sequenced was CD4+ or CD8+ T cells sorted from blood, taken in a trial of the OX40 agonist ivuxolimab. The receptors here all came from an adult with an advanced solid tumor such as melanoma, head and neck, liver or kidney cancer.

This clone came up once. The rearrangement joins TRBV9 to TRBJ2-1; 8 bases align to TRBD2. CDR3 size: 16 residues. V lost 0 bases to trimming and J lost 4 bases; unmatched junction nucleotides: 6. Per germline, CDR1 SGDLS and CDR2 YYNGEE. As DNA, the CDR3 is TGTGCCAGCAGCGTAGGGAGCGGGGGTACTTACAATGAGCAGTTCTTC. The encoded protein is CASSVGSGGTYNEQFF.

The chain links TRBV27 to TRBJ2-1; D possibly matches TRBD1 or TRBD2 (6 bases each). The ends were cut back, 8 bases at V and 8 bases at J, with 16 bases in the middle. The CDR3 has 13 residues. Germline V lookup: CDR1 MNHEY, CDR2 SMNVEV (reference sequence). DNA for the CDR3: TGTGCCAGCCGTGCCTTGGGGGGCGATGAGCAGTTCTTC. Translated: CASRALGGDEQFF.

With respect to this clone: The same CDR3 also results from other DNA sequences found in this sample. The gene calls are TRBV29-1 and TRBJ2-7; no clear D. The CDR3 totals 11 residues. Germline V gives CDR1 SQVTM, CDR2 ANQGSEA. Trimming shortened V by 3 bases and J by 3 bases, and 6 bases separated the two germline ends. For the CDR3, the DNA is TGCAGCGTTGAGGGCCGCTACGAGCAGTACTTC. It encodes CSVEGRYEQYF.

To note about this clone: Relative to the germline gene, one junction end is altered; a read error may explain this. The chain has TRBV19 and TRBJ1-1; 7 bases match TRBD1. CDR3 length: 15 amino acids. Germline V CDR1 and CDR2: LNHDA, SQIVND (reference sequence). The CDR3 nucleotides read TGTGCCAGTAGTCCACTACAGGGGAGGAACGCTGAAGCTTTCTTT. It is translated as CASSPLQGRNAEAFF. The variable domain in full, completed from reference TRBV19 and TRBJ1-1, reads DGGITQSPKYLFRKEGQNVTLSCEQNLNHDAMYWYRQDPGQGLRLIYYSQIVNDFQKGDIAEGYSVSREKKESFPLTVTSAQKNPTAFYLCASSPLQGRNAEAFFGQGTRLTVV.

The chain uses TRBV27 and TRBJ2-3, with D possibly being TRBD2 (5 bases). The germline V gene encodes CDR1 MNHEY and CDR2 SMNVEV (reference sequence). CDR3 size: 14 residues. V was trimmed by 2 bases and J by 5 bases, leaving 11 bases between them. Written as DNA, the CDR3 is TGTGCCAGCAGTTTAGGGCTAGCTATAGATACGCAGTATTTT. This codes for CASSLGLAIDTQYF.

The rearrangement links TRBV14 to TRBJ1-6, with a weak D call TRBD1 (5 bases). Trimming left V 5 bases short and J 3 bases short, with 8 bases between. The CDR3 runs 14 residues. Germline V gives CDR1 SGHDN, CDR2 FVKESK. The CDR3 DNA reads as TGTGCCAGCAGCTCAACAGGCTATAATTCACCCCTCCACTTT. Its translation is CASSSTGYNSPLHF.

V usage is TRBV6-5 and J usage is TRBJ2-5; TRBD2 aligns across 11 bases. TRBJ2-7 explains the end of the DNA better; the J call may be wrong. The CDR3 extends over 15 amino acids. CDR1 and CDR2 from the germline V gene are MNHEY and SVGAGI. The CDR3 DNA follows: TGTGCCAGTATGGGGACTAGCGGATACTTCTACGAGCAGTACTTC. It translates to CASMGTSGYFYEQYF.

This clone was observed a handful of times. The rearrangement joins TRBV6-5 to TRBJ2-5, with TRBD1 as a possible D gene (5 bases). Germline V gene lookup returns CDR1 MNHEY and CDR2 SVGAGI. With 6 bases removed from V and 2 bases from J, the gap between germline ends came to 16 bases. The CDR3 extends over 15 amino acids. CDR3 nucleotide sequence: TGTGCCAGCAGCCCCCTTCTGACAGATCAAGAGACCCAGTACTTC. Its protein product is CASSPLLTDQETQYF.

The chain carries TRBV19 and TRBJ2-7; D unclear. This CDR3 contains 12 residues. Trimming took 7 bases from V and 2 from J, leaving 9 bases between them. Germline lookup yields CDR1 LNHDA and CDR2 SQIVND (reference sequence). CDR3 DNA sequence: TGTGCCAGTACCTCGGCAGCCTACGAGCAGTACTTC. The encoded protein is CASTSAAYEQYF.

The V call is TRBV7-9, the J call TRBJ2-2; 9 bases agree with TRBD2. J gave up 7 bases and V 1 base, and 7 bases lay outside the gene matches. This CDR3 has 16 residues. Germline V gene data show CDR1 as SEHNR and CDR2 as FQNEAQ (reference sequence). CDR3 region: CASSLVISGRFGELFF. CDR3 in DNA: TGTGCCAGCAGCTTAGTTATCAGCGGGAGGTTCGGGGAGCTGTTTTTT. The full variable domain, rest sourced from reference TRBV7-9 and TRBJ2-2, is DTGVSQNPRHKITKRGQNVTFRCDPISEHNRLYWYRQTLGQGPEFLTYFQNEAQLEKSRLLSDRFSAERPKGSFSTLEIQRTEQGDSAMYLCASSLVISGRFGELFFGEGSRLTVL.

The chain links TRBV14 to TRBJ1-1; D might be TRBD1 (5 bases). V was clipped by 4 bases and J by 6 bases, with 12 bases between them. Germline V gene lookup returns CDR1 SGHDN and CDR2 FVKESK. This CDR3 comprises 13 residues. Here the CDR3 DNA reads TGTGCCAGCAGCCCTCAGGGACGGTCTGAAGCTTTCTTT. Protein: CASSPQGRSEAFF.

This chain joins TRBV29-1 and TRBJ2-1; 12 nucleotides line up with TRBD2. Germline CDR1 is SQVTM and CDR2 is ANQGSEA. V was clipped by 0 bases and J by 9 bases; unmatched bases: 9. The CDR3 extends over 16 amino acids. As DNA, the CDR3 is TGCAGCGTTGAAGATCGTCAACTAGCGGGGGGCGGTGAGCAGTTCTTC. It translates to CSVEDRQLAGGGEQFF.

The chain couples TRBV11-2 to TRBJ1-2; D not resolved. The CDR3 has 14 residues. The V end lost 0 bases, the J end lost 7 bases, and 12 bases lay between the germline ends. The germline V gene has CDR1 SGHAT and CDR2 FQNNGV. The CDR3 DNA follows: TGTGCCAGCAGCTTAGATGGAGGAGTATCTGGCTACACCTTC. Translation gives CASSLDGGVSGYTF.

The V gene is TRBV2, the J gene TRBJ1-1, with D perhaps TRBD1 (6 bases). The CDR3 is 16 residues long. Deletions cut 3 bases from V and 0 bases from J, with 14 bases between. Germline assignment: CDR1 SNHLY and CDR2 FYNNEI. CDR3 protein: CASSDYGTHMNTEAFF. Written as DNA, the CDR3 is TGTGCCAGCAGTGATTATGGGACACACATGAACACTGAAGCTTTCTTT. The variable domain in full, completed from reference TRBV2 and TRBJ1-1, reads EPEVTQTPSHQVTQMGQEVILRCVPISNHLYFYWYRQILGQKVEFLVSFYNNEISEKSEIFDDQFSVERPDGSNFTLKIRSTKLEDSAMYFCASSDYGTHMNTEAFFGQGTRLTVV.

This chain uses TRBV4-1 with TRBJ2-3; D ambiguous. Trimming left V 3 bases short and J 1 base short, with 14 bases between. This CDR3 has 16 residues. Germline-derived CDR1 and CDR2 are MGHRA and YSYEKL. CDR3 sequence: CASSHERPSGTDTQYF. The CDR3 nucleotides are TGCGCCAGCAGCCACGAGCGACCCTCAGGCACAGATACGCAGTATTTT.

The chain recombines TRBV15 with TRBJ2-2; 8 bases line up with TRBD1. The V segment lost 7 bases and the J segment 7 bases; nucleotides outside the gene matches: 5. Per the germline V gene, CDR1 is LNHNV and CDR2 is YYDKDF (reference sequence). This CDR3 has 13 residues. The CDR3: CATTATGVGELFF. In DNA, the CDR3 is TGTGCCACCACCGCGACAGGGGTCGGGGAGCTGTTTTTT.

A word on this clone: It is likely a read error, because the conserved phenylalanine at the end of the CDR3 is missing. This sequence joins TRBV6-5 and TRBJ1-2; D perhaps matches TRBD1 (6 bases). Germline CDR1 reads MNHEY; CDR2 reads SVGAGI. The length of the CDR3 is 15 residues. The V and J ends lost 6 bases and 3 bases respectively, with 17 bases between them. The CDR3 region is CASSPPGGRDYGYTL. CDR3 DNA sequence: TGTGCCAGCAGCCCCCCCGGGGGGCGGGACTATGGCTACACCCTC.

The rearrangement links TRBV4-1 to TRBJ2-7, with 10 nucleotides matching TRBD2. Germline assignment: CDR1 MGHRA and CDR2 YSYEKL. Trimming at V came to 1 base and at J to 0 bases, leaving 6 bases not matched to a gene. The CDR3 is 17 amino acids. The CDR3 region is CASSQVTSGHSSYEQYF. The CDR3 DNA follows: TGCGCCAGCAGCCAAGTGACTAGCGGGCATAGCTCCTACGAGCAGTACTTC.

The chain recombines TRBV11-3 with TRBJ2-7, with D perhaps matching TRBD2 (6 bases). V dropped 0 bases and J dropped 2 bases, with 11 bases sitting between them. The CDR3 totals 15 residues. The germline CDR1 and CDR2 sequences are SGHNT and YENEEA. CDR3 sequence reads: CASSLEGTETYEQYF. For the CDR3, the DNA is TGTGCCAGCAGCTTAGAGGGGACTGAGACCTACGAGCAGTACTTC.

CDR3 residues: CASSPGPGADQETQYF. The CDR3 DNA reads TGTGCCAGCAGCCCCGGCCCGGGAGCGGACCAAGAGACCCAGTACTTC. This chain connects TRBV11-2 to TRBJ2-5, with a possible D match to TRBD2 (6 bases). V dropped 5 bases and J dropped 0 bases, with 16 bases sitting between them. Germline loops: CDR1 SGHAT, CDR2 FQNNGV. The CDR3 consists of 16 residues.

This clone was counted between two and nine times. The V gene is TRBV19, the J gene TRBJ1-5; D not certain. CDR1 is LNHDA and CDR2 is SQIVND in the germline V gene (reference sequence). V was trimmed by 3 bases and J by 0 bases, leaving 9 bases between them. The CDR3 has 15 amino acids. CDR3 DNA sequence: TGTGCCAGTAGTATCGGGGAGCATAGCAATCAGCCCCAGCATTTT. It is translated as CASSIGEHSNQPQHF.

The chain recombines TRBV5-1 with TRBJ2-3, with 11 bases that match TRBD2. The CDR3 consists of 17 residues. The J segment lost 4 bases and the V segment lost 0 bases, leaving 7 bases of the junction unmatched. Looked up from germline, CDR1 is SGHRS and CDR2 is YFSETQ. CDR3 nucleotides: TGCGCCAGCAGCTTGGTGTCTAGCGGGGGGATAGCAGATACGCAGTATTTT. Translating gives CASSLVSSGGIADTQYF. The full variable domain, completed using reference TRBV5-1 and TRBJ2-3, is KAGVTQTPRYLIKTRGQQVTLSCSPISGHRSVSWYQQTPGQGLQFLFEYFSETQRNKGNFPGRFSGRQFSNSRSEMNVSTLELGDSALYLCASSLVSSGGIADTQYFGPGTRLTVL.

The chain employs TRBV13 and TRBJ2-3, with D perhaps matching TRBD1 (6 bases). The length of the CDR3 is 12 residues. V was shortened by 2 bases and J by 14 bases, with 14 bases between the two germline ends. From germline, CDR1 is PRHDT and CDR2 FYEKMQ (reference sequence). The CDR3 loop is CASSLTGQFAYF. The DNA for the CDR3 is TGTGCCAGCAGCTTAACCGGACAGTTTGCGTATTTT.

The chain employs TRBV19 and TRBJ1-2; 9 bases fit TRBD1. The V segment lost 6 bases and the J segment 4 bases; nucleotides outside the gene matches: 9. The CDR3 sequence is 15 residues long. Germline assignment: CDR1 LNHDA and CDR2 SQIVND (reference sequence). CDR3 nucleotide sequence: TGTGCCAGTAGCCCCGGGACAGGGAGCAGCTATGGCTACACCTTC. Amino acid sequence: CASSPGTGSSYGYTF. The variable domain in full, with the rest retrieved from reference TRBV19 and TRBJ1-2, is DGGITQSPKYLFRKEGQNVTLSCEQNLNHDAMYWYRQDPGQGLRLIYYSQIVNDFQKGDIAEGYSVSREKKESFPLTVTSAQKNPTAFYLCASSPGTGSSYGYTFGSGTRLTVV.

This sequence joins TRBV14 and TRBJ2-7; possibly TRBD2 for D (5 bases). The CDR3 runs 15 residues. The V gene lost 6 bases and the J gene lost 2 bases, with 17 bases spanning the gap. Germline CDR1 is SGHDN and CDR2 is FVKESK. In DNA, the CDR3 is TGTGCCAGCAGTTGGTCAAGCGGTAAACCCTACGAGCAGTACTTC. The encoded protein is CASSWSSGKPYEQYF.

The V and J genes are TRBV29-1 and TRBJ2-2; D is unresolved. V was pared by 6 bases and J by 5 bases, with 7 bases between. Germline V gene lookup returns CDR1 SQVTM and CDR2 ANQGSEA. The CDR3 runs to 11 residues. The CDR3 nucleotides are TGCAGCGTCCTCCTTACCGGGGAGCTGTTTTTT. It encodes CSVLLTGELFF.

In the case of this clone: At one of its ends the junction is not consistent with the germline gene, which may arise from a read error. This sequence joins TRBV7-7 and TRBJ2-3; D remains unclear. This CDR3 comprises 14 residues. CDR1 SSHAT and CDR2 FNYEAQ come from the germline V gene (reference sequence). The CDR3 reads CASSPERVTDTQYF. The DNA of the CDR3 is TGTGCTAGCAGCCCCGAAAGGGTCACAGATACGCAGTATTTT.

The genes are TRBV27 and TRBJ2-1; the match to TRBD2 covers 14 bases. The trim removed 5 bases at V and 7 bases at J, leaving 4 bases unmatched. Looked up from germline, CDR1 is MNHEY and CDR2 is SMNVEV (reference sequence). CDR3 length equals 15 residues. For the CDR3, the DNA is TGTGCCAGCAGTGTCGGGACTAGCGGGAGAAATGAGCAGTTCTTC. Its protein product is CASSVGTSGRNEQFF.

The chain uses TRBV29-1 and TRBJ2-5; tentative D call: TRBD2 (6 bases). This CDR3 is 14 amino acids long. The V gene's germline CDR1 is SQVTM and CDR2 ANQGSEA. V was cut by 5 bases and J by 5 bases, with 18 bases left in between. The CDR3 nucleotides read TGCAGCGTTTCGGGACTTCCTCGACAGGAGACCCAGTACTTC. It encodes CSVSGLPRQETQYF.

This clone showed up just once. The rearrangement links TRBV9 to TRBJ2-2, with D unclear. This CDR3 has 13 amino acids. Per the germline V gene, CDR1 is SGDLS and CDR2 is YYNGEE. The V gene lost 0 bases and the J gene lost 7 bases, with 7 bases spanning the gap. The CDR3 DNA reads as TGTGCCAGCAGCGTAGGCGACGGCGGGGAGCTGTTTTTT. Protein sequence: CASSVGDGGELFF.

The J gene is TRBJ2-2, the V gene TRBV9, with D uncertain. There are 15 residues in the CDR3. Trimming removed 1 base at V and 7 bases at J, with 14 bases between. The V gene's germline CDR1 is SGDLS and CDR2 YYNGEE. The chain's CDR3 is CASSVRSLGDGELFF. In nucleotides, the CDR3 is TGTGCCAGCAGCGTAAGGTCCCTCGGAGACGGGGAGCTGTTTTTT. Combining the CDR3 with reference TRBV9 and TRBJ2-2 gives the whole variable domain DSGVTQTPKHLITATGQRVTLRCSPRSGDLSVYWYQQSLDQGLQFLIQYYNGEERAKGNILERFSAQQFPDLHSELNLSSLELGDSALYFCASSVRSLGDGELFFGEGSRLTVL.

The chain combines TRBV11-2 with TRBJ2-7, with a weak D call TRBD2 (6 bases). V lost 2 bases, J lost 2 bases, and 10 bases lay in between. The CDR3 is made up of 14 amino acids. Germline CDR1 and CDR2: SGHAT and FQNNGV. The CDR3 region has the DNA TGTGCCAGCAGCTTAAGTCGCGGGACCTACGAGCAGTACTTC. Its translation is CASSLSRGTYEQYF.